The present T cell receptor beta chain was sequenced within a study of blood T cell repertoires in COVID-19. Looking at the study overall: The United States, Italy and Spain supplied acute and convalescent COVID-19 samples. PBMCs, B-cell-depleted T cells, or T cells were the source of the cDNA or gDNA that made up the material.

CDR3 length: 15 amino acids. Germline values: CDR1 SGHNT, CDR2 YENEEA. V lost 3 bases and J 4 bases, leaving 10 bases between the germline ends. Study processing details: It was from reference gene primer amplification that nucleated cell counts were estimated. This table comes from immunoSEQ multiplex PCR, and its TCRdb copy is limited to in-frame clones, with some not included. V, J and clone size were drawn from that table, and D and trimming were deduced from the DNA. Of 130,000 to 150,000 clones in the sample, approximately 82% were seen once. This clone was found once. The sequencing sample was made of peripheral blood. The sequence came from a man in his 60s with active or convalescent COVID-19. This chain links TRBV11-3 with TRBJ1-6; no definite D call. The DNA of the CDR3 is TGTGCCAGCAGCTTTCTTACGGGATATAATTCACCCCTCCACTTT. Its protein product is CASSFLTGYNSPLHF.